This T cell receptor (beta chain) originates from a study of T cell responses to AZD1222 COVID-19 vaccine. The method was immunoSEQ multiplex PCR; TCRdb's version includes in-frame clones alone and lacks a portion of them. The data show more than 65,000 clones, less than 90% seen once. The origin of this receptor is an adult who received the AZD1222 COVID-19 vaccine. The sequencing here drew on peripheral blood, taken 28 days after the second AZD1222 dose.

The CDR3 nucleotides read TGTGCCTGGAAGCTGGGTGGTAAATCACCCCTCCACTTT. Amino acid sequence: CAWKLGGKSPLHF. This chain joins TRBV30 and TRBJ1-6; the D is unclear. Deletions cut 4 bases from V and 10 bases from J, with 14 bases between. CDR1 and CDR2 (germline): GTSNPN, SVGIG (reference sequence). CDR3 length equals 13 residues.